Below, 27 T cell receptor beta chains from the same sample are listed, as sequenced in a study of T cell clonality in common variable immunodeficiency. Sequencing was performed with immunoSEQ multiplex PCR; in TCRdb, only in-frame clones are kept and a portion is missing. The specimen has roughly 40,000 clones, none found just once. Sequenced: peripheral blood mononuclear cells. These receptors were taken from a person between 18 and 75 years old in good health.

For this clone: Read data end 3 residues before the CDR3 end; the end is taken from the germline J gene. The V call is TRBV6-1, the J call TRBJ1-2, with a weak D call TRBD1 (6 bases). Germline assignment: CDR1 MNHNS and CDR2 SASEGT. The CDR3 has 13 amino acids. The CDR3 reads CASSGWRGGDYTF. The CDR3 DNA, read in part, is TGTGCCAGCAGTGGCTGGAGAGGGGGAGAC.

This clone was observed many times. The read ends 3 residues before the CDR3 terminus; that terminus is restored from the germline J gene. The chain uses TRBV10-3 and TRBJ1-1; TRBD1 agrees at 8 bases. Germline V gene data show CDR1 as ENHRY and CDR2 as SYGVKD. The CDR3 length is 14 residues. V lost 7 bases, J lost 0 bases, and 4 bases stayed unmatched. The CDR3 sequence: CAITLGQVNTEAFF. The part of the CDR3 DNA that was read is TGTGCCATCACCCTGGGACAGGTGAACACTGAA.

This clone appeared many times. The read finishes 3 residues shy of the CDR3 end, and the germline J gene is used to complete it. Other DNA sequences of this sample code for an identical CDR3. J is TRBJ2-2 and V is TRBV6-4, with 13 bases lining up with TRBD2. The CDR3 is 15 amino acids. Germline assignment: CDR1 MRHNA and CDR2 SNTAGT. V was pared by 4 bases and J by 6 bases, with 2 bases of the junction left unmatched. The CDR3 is CASSGTSGSSGELFF. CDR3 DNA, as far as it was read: TGTGCCAGCAGTGGGACTAGCGGGAGTTCCGGGGAG.

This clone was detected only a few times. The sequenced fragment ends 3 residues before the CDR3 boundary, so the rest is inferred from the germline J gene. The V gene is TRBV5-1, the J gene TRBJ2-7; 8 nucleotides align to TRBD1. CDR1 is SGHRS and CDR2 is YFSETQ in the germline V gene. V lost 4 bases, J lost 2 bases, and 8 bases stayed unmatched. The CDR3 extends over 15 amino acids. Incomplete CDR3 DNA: TGCGCCAGCAGCCCCGGGACAGGTCGGACCTACGAG. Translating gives CASSPGTGRTYE. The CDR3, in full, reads CASSPGTGRTYEQYF.

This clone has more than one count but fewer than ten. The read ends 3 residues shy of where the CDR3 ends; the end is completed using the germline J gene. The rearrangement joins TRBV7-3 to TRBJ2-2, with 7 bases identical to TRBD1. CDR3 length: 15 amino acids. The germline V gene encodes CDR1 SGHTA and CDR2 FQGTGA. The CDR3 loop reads CASSLTRDSRSPLFF. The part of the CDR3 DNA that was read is TGTGCCAGCAGCTTAACCCGGGACAGCAGGTCACCG.

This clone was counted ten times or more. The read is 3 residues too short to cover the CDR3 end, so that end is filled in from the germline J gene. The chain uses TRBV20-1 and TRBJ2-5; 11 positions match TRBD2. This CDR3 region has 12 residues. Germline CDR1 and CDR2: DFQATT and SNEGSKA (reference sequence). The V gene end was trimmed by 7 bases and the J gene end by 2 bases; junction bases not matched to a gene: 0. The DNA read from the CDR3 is TGCAGTGGACTAGCGGGGCAAGAGACC. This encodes CSGLAGQET. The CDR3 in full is CSGLAGQETQYF.

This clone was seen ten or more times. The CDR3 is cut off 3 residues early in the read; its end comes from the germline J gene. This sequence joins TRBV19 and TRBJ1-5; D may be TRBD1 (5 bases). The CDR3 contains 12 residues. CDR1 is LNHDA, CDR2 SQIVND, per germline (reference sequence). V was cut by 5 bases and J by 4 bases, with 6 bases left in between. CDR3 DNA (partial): TGTGCCAGTAGTCGGGGGAATCAGCCC. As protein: CASSRGNQP. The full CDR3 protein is CASSRGNQPQHF.

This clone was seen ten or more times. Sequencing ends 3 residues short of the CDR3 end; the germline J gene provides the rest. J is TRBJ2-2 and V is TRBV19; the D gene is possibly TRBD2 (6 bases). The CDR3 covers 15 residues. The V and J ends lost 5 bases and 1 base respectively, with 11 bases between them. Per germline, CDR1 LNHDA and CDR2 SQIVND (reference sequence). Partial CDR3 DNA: TGTGCCAGTAGTCTCACTAGCAGGAACACCGGGGAG. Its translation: CASSLTSRNTGE. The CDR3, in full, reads CASSLTSRNTGELFF.

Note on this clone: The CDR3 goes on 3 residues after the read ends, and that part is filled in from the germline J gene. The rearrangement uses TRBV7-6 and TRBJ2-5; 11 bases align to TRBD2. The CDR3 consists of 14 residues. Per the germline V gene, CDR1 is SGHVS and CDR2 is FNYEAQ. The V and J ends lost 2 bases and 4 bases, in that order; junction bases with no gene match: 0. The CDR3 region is CASSLLAGGETQYF. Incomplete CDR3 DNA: TGTGCCAGCAGCTTACTAGCGGGAGGAGAGACC.

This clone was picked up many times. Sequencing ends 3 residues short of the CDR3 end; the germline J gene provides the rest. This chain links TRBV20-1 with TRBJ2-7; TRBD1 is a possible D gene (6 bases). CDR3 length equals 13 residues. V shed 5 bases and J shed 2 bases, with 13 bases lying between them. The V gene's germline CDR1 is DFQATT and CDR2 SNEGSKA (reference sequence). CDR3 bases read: TGCAGTGCTTGGCCCACAGGGACCTACGAG. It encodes CSAWPTGTYE. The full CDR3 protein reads CSAWPTGTYEQYF.

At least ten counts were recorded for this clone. The CDR3 protein is CSVGGRQGWNTDTQYF. The part of the CDR3 DNA that was read is TGCAGCGTTGGGGGCAGACAGGGATGGAACACAGATACG. The chain joins TRBV29-1 to TRBJ2-3; 7 bases match TRBD1. Read sequence stops 3 residues before the CDR3 end, and the germline J gene provides the missing end. The length of the CDR3 is 16 residues. The germline V gene has CDR1 SQVTM and CDR2 ANQGSEA. V was clipped by 4 bases and J by 2 bases; unmatched bases: 12.

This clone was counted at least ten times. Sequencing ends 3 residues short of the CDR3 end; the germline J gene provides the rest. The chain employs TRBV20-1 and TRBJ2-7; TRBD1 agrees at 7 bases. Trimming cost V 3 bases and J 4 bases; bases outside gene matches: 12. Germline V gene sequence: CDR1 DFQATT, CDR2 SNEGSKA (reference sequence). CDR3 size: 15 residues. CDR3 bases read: TGCAGTGCTAGCAGACAGCGTGCAGGGGGATACGAG. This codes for CSASRQRAGGYE. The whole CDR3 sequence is CSASRQRAGGYEQYF.

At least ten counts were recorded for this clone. CDR3 bases read: TGTGCCAGTAGTGAGACACCGAATTCACCC. This codes for CASSETPNSP. The whole CDR3 region reads CASSETPNSPLHF. The chain carries TRBV19 and TRBJ1-6; D is ambiguous. The read ends 3 residues before the CDR3 terminus; that terminus is restored from the germline J gene. In germline, CDR1 is LNHDA, CDR2 SQIVND (reference sequence). Deletions cut 5 bases from V and 7 bases from J, with 9 bases between. This CDR3 has 13 residues.

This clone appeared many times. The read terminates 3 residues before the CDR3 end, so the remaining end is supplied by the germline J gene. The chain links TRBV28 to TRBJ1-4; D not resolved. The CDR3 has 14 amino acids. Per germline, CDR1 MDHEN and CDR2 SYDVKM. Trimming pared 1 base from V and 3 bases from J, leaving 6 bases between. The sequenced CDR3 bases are TGTGCCAGCAGTTTATCGGGTTCTAATGAAAAA. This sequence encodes CASSLSGSNEK. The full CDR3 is CASSLSGSNEKLFF. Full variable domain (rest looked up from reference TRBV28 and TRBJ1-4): DVKVTQSSRYLVKRTGEKVFLECVQDMDHENMFWYRQDPGLGLRLIYFSYDVKMKEKGDIPEGYSVSREKKERFSLILESASTNQTSMYLCASSLSGSNEKLFFGSGTQLSVL.

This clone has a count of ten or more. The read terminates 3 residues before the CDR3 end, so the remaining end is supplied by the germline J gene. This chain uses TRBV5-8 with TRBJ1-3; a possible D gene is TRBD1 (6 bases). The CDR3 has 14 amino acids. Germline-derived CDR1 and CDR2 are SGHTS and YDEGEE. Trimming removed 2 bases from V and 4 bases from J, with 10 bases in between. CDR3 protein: CASSLGQPGNTIYF. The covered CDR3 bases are TGTGCCAGCAGCTTAGGACAGCCGGGAAACACC.

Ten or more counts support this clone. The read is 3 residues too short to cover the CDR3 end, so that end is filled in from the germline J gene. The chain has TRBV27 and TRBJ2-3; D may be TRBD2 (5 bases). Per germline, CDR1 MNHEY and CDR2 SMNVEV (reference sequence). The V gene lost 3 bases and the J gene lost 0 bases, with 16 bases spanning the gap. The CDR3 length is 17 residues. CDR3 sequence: CASSFFPRRASTDTQYF. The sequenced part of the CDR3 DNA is TGTGCCAGCAGTTTCTTCCCCCGGCGGGCTAGCACAGATACG.

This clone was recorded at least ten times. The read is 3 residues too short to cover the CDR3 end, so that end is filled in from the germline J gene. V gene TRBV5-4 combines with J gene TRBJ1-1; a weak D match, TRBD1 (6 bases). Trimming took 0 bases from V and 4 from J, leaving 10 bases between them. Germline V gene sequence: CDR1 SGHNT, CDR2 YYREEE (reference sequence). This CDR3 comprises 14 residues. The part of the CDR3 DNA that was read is TGTGCCAGCAGCTTGGACGGGGGGCGCACTGAA. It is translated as CASSLDGGRTE. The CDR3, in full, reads CASSLDGGRTEAFF.

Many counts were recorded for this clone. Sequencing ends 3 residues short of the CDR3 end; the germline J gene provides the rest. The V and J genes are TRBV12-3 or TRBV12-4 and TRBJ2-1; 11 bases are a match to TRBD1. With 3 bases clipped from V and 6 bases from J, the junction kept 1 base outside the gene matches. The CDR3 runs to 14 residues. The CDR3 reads CASSLGQGGNEQFF. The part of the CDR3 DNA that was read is TGTGCCAGCAGTTTGGGACAGGGGGGCAATGAG.

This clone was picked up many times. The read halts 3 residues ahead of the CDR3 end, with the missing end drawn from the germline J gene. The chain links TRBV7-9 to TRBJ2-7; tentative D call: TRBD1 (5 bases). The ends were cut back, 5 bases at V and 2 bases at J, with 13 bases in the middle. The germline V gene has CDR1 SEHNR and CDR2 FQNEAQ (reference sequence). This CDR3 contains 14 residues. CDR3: CASSGAVGPYEQYF. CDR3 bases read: TGTGCCAGCAGCGGGGCGGTAGGTCCCTACGAG.

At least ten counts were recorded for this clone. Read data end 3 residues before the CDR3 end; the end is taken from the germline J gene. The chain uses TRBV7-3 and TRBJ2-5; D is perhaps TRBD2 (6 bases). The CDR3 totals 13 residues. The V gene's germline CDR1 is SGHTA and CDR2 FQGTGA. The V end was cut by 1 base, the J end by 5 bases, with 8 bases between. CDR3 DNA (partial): TGTGCCAGCAGCTTAAATCGGGGGGAGACC. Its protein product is CASSLNRGET. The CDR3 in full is CASSLNRGETQYF.

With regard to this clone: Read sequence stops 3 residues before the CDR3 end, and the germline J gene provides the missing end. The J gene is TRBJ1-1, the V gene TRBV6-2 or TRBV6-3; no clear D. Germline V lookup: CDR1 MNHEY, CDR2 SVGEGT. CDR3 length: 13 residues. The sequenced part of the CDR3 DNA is TGTGCCAGCAGTCTCGGCCCTGCGCCAGGT. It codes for CASSLGPAPG. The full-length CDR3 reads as CASSLGPAPGAFF.

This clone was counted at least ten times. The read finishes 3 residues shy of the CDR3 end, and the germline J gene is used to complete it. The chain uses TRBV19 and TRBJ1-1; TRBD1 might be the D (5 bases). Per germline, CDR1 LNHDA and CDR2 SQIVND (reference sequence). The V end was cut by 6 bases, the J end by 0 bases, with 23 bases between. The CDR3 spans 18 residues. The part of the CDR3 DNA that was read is TGTGCCAGTAGCAGCCGGGGGAAGGGGCCGAGGATGAACACTGAA. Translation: CASSSRGKGPRMNTE. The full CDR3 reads CASSSRGKGPRMNTEAFF. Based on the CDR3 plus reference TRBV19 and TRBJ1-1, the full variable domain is DGGITQSPKYLFRKEGQNVTLSCEQNLNHDAMYWYRQDPGQGLRLIYYSQIVNDFQKGDIAEGYSVSREKKESFPLTVTSAQKNPTAFYLCASSSRGKGPRMNTEAFFGQGTRLTVV.

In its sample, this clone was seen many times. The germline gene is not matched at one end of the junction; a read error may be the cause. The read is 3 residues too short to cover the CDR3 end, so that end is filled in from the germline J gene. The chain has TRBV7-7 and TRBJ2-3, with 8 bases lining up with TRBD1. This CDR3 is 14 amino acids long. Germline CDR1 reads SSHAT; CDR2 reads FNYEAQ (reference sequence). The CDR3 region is CASSPTGVADTQYF. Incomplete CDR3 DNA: TGTGCTAGCAGCCCGACAGGGGTTGCAGATACG.

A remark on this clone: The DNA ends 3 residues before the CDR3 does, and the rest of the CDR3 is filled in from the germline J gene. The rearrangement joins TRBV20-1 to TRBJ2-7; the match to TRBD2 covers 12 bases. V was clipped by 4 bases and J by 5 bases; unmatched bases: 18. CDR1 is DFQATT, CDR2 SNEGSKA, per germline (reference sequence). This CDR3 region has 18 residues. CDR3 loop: CSATSSGTSGRPLDEQYF. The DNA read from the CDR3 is TGCAGTGCTACCTCCTCCGGGACTAGCGGGCGCCCTCTCGACGAG.

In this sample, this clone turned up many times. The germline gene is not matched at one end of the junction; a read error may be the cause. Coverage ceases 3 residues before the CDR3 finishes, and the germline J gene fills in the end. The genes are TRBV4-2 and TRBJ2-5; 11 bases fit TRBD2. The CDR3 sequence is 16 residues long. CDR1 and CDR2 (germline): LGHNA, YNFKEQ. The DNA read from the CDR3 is TGCGCCAGCAGCAGATTACTAGCGGGAGATCGAGAGACC. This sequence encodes CASSRLLAGDRET. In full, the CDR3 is CASSRLLAGDRETQYF.

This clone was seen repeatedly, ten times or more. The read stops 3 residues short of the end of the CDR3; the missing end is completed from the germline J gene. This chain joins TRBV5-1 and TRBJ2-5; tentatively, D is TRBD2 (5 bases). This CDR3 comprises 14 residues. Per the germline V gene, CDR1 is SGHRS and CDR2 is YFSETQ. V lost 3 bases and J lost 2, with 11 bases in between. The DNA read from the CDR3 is TGCGCCAGCAGCTCGGCCCCGGGGCAAGAGACC. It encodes CASSSAPGQET. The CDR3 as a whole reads CASSSAPGQETQYF. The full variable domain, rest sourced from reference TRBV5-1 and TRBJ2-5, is KAGVTQTPRYLIKTRGQQVTLSCSPISGHRSVSWYQQTPGQGLQFLFEYFSETQRNKGNFPGRFSGRQFSNSRSEMNVSTLELGDSALYLCASSSAPGQETQYFGPGTRLLVL.

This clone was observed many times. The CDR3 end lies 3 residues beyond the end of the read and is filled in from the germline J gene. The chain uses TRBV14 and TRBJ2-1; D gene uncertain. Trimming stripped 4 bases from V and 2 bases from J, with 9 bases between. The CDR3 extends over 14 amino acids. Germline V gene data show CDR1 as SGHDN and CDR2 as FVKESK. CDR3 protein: CASSRMGPYNEQFF. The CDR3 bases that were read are TGTGCCAGCAGCCGTATGGGCCCCTACAATGAG.